The clone carrying this T cell receptor beta chain occurred a few times. TCRdb re-derived calls from the RT-PCR reads in MiXCR, one entry per CDR3 protein. The table shows about 680,000 distinct CDR3 sequences, with 14% occurring only once. The germline V gene has CDR1 SQVTM and CDR2 ANQGSEA. J lost 5 bases, V lost 7 bases, and 10 bases had no gene match. CDR3 length equals 13 residues. This receptor was taken from a female donor in good health, serving as a healthy control. The chain combines TRBV29-1 with TRBJ1-2, with 7 positions matching TRBD1. Sequencing used memory CD4+ T cells from blood. The CDR3 DNA follows: TGCAGCGCCTGGGACAGAGATTTTTATGGCTACACCTTC. This sequence encodes CSAWDRDFYGYTF.